The text below deals with one T cell receptor beta chain. It lacks a known antigen. Per-nucleotide qualities are absent, and no much larger clonotype sits a single base away. The immunoSEQ Assay, a bias-controlled multiplex PCR, was used to amplify TCRbeta CDR3 regions from genomic DNA. On the study's bioinformatics: Within the assay, amplification of reference gene primers was used to estimate how many nucleated cells each sample contained. To quantify the absolute abundance of each unique TCRbeta CDR3 rearrangement, sequence reads were collapsed and filtered. For each sample, productive Simpson clonality was calculated as the square root of Simpson's diversity index over productive rearrangements. Entries here come from immuneACCESS through TCRdb and include only in-frame sequences with V and J called. Some clones fail to appear in such tables; in the studies checked, an unresolved V gene covers under half of the shortfall, and the cause of the remainder is unknown. Clone size and V and J calls were adopted from that table, with D and trimming inferred from the DNA. This sample holds over 130,000 clones; 80% to 90% were observed only once. The ten biggest clones cover 8% to 11% of the sample.

Per the germline V gene (reference sequence), MNHEY is the CDR1 and SMNVEV is the CDR2. Reading from cysteine to phenylalanine, the CDR3 counts 16 amino acids. Only the CDR3 portion is preserved as DNA: 48 bases, with reading frame beginning at the first base. V and J are truncated by 4 bases and 6 bases respectively, leaving an intervening sequence of 20 bases. Whole blood was collected in K2EDTA tubes by collaborating institutions according to the institutions' own protocols. For TCRbeta analysis, collaborators shipped samples as frozen whole blood, isolated PBMCs, or DNA extracted from either of those sample types. The data were taken from a study of blood T cell repertoires in COVID-19 (dated by TCRdb to 2020 to 2021). Concerning the study at large: The collaborator samples originated in the United States, Italy and Spain and spanned the acute and convalescent phases of COVID-19. Sample metadata almost always included a de-identified subject ID, COVID-19 status, age in years and sex. Where available, HLA class I and class II types were taken from metadata supplied by the sample provider and were not determined by assay-based typing. Samples came from the ongoing ImmuneRACE study (first 160 participants) plus 1,254 subjects from 6 global collaborators. Deeply sampled blood TCRbeta repertoires from subjects exposed to, actively infected with, or recovered from COVID-19 were included in the dataset. The repertoires were released in a freely available public database intended as a resource for research on the immune response to SARS-CoV-2. The prospective study material was composed of cDNA or gDNA derived from T cells, B-cell-depleted T cells, or PBMCs.

Study-wide conclusions, independent of this receptor: How much clinical and demographic metadata was included differed by source and by participant, and the metadata was provided uncurated.

The V and J genes are TRBV27 and TRBJ2-3; a weak D assignment points to TRBD2 (5 bases agree). The sequence was collected from a man between 60 and 75 years old with active or convalescent COVID-19. Sequences were obtained from peripheral blood. Here is the DNA: TGTGCCAGCAGTTGGAGGTCGCGCCCTACCTGGGATACGCAGTATTTT. It encodes CASSWRSRPTWDTQYF.